This T cell receptor (beta chain) derives from a study of response to subunit inactivated influenza vaccine. TCRdb independently ran MiXCR on the RT-PCR reads; one entry per CDR3 protein. This table holds hundreds of thousands of distinct CDR3 sequences, approximately 11% found once. This clonotype has at least ten counts. V was trimmed by 5 bases and J by 0 bases, leaving 9 bases between them. Germline V gives CDR1 SEHNR, CDR2 FQNEAQ (reference sequence). The CDR3 extends over 14 amino acids. This chain uses TRBV7-9 with TRBJ2-3; D is ambiguous. The source of this sequence is a man aged 45-60 years who received an inactivated influenza vaccine. This specimen was PBMCs from blood, taken roughly 6 weeks after vaccination. CDR3 coding DNA: TGTGCCAGCAGCCCCACAACGAGCACAGATACGCAGTATTTT. It translates to CASSPTTSTDTQYF.